This record looks at one TCR beta chain sequence and its context. This clone was recorded a few times. Its recognized antigen is unknown. No clone much larger than this one lies a single base away; base qualities are absent. Using the deep immunoSEQ assay, TCR CDR3 regions were amplified from genomic DNA by multiplex PCR. Extracted genomic DNA from each cell subset was distributed evenly across all wells of several immunoSEQ 96-well plates, and each plate was treated as a replicate. For unsorted PBMC, 250 to 300 ng genomic DNA, equal to 30,000 or so T cell genomes, was loaded into each replicate PCR. Unsorted PBMC genomic DNA was sequenced across ten immunoSEQ deep assay plates. Purified libraries were measured with a Qubit 3.0 fluorometer, size-checked on a Bioanalyzer 2100, and measured again with the KAPA Library Quantification kit. Every immunoSEQ 96-well plate was sequenced on a dedicated single-read 150-cycle Illumina NextSeq 550 flow cell. The authors processed their data as follows. Because the immunoSEQ output held only junctional sequences and lacked quality scores, the filtering could not match the filtering applied to full-length reads. To assign V/J genes and CDR3, sequences were annotated against IMGT germline references using PyIR, a Python wrapper for IgBLAST v1.9. Any read was removed if the V/J assignment was weak (E-value above 1e-6), the CDR3 was missing, or the read contained stop codons, out-of-frame junctions, or ambiguous translated residues. V3J clonotypes were defined as sequences sharing an identical inferred V gene, J gene, and CDR3 amino acid sequence. Percentage overlap between repertoires was calculated by dividing the number of shared unique clonotypes by the size of the smaller repertoire. Richness of each repertoire was evaluated using RTK rarefaction, the Chao1 estimator, and Recon v2.1 estimates of unobserved clonotypes. The table was pulled from immuneACCESS by TCRdb, which kept in-frame rearrangements only. Such tables lose some clones; where checked, under half of the loss comes from unresolved V genes, and the rest has no known cause. From that table come the V and J calls and clone size; the DNA was used to work out D and trimming. The sample has about half a million clones on record, around 73% of them singletons. Of the sample, about 12% is held by the ten largest clones.

From its cysteine to its phenylalanine, the CDR3 spans 13 amino acids. Kept here is only the CDR3 DNA, which spans 39 bases and is read in frame from base 1. A distance of 9 bases separates the germline ends of V and J, which lose 0 bases and 9 bases respectively. CDR1 and CDR2, per the germline V gene, are SGHNT and YENEEA. The entry originates in a study of shared clonotypes between healthy human individuals (dated by TCRdb to 2020 to 2021). Regarding the research as a whole: The cohort comprised a couple of women and a few men aged 18 to 49 years. To estimate repertoire size and how much clonotype sharing occurs between individuals, the study deeply sequenced the blood TCR repertoires of 5 or 6 healthy adults. Different laboratories and diverse techniques were used to prepare libraries and sequence TCR repertoires, to increase sequencing depth and limit assay-specific biases. Between about 0.8 and 9 billion PBMCs per donor were obtained by leukapheresis.

Healthy HIV-negative adults with no recently reported acute infections or vaccinations were included as donors. Every donor was a Caucasian adult living in Nashville, Tennessee, USA. For unsorted samples, 100 million or so PBMCs were counted, and genomic DNA was extracted using the QIAamp DNA Blood Mini kit. After blood collection by leukapheresis, PBMCs were isolated using Ficoll-Histopaque density gradient centrifugation and then cryopreserved in the vapor phase of liquid nitrogen. General conclusions and limits of the study: Pairwise subsampling led to the expectation that sequencing depth would affect the degree of clonotype sharing among donors. Because the study included a small number of donors, the genetic and exposure-history diversity represented was limited. Sampling was restricted to blood, and TCR repertoires in tissue are likely to differ from TCR repertoires in blood.

The V and J genes are TRBV11-3 and TRBJ2-1; TRBD2 is a weak D gene call, 6 bases matching. The clonotype comes from a woman aged 40 to 49 in good health. Some clones in this sample may be carry-over from other donors' samples. Sequencing input: PBMCs. The nucleotides are TGTGCCAGCAGCTTAGATCGGAGGGGTGAGCAGTTCTTC. Its product reads: CASSLDRRGEQFF.